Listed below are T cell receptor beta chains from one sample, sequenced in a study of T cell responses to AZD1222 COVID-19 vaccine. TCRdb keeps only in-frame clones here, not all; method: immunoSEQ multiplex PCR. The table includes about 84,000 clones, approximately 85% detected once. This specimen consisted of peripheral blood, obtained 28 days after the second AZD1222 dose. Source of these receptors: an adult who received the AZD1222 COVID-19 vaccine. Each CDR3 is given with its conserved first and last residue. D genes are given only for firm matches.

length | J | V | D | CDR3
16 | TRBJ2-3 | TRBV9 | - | CASSVGAGQRTDTQYF
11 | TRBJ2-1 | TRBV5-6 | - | CASSFGASLFF
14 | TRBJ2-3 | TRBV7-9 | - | CASSSRDLTDTQYF
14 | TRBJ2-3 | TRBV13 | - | CASSLGGFTDTQYF
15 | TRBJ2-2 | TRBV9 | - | CASSVVGQSIGELFF
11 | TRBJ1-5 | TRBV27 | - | CARQGGQPQHF
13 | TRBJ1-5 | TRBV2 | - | CASKPEGNQPQHF
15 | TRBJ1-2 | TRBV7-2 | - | CASTSRGAGVRGYTF
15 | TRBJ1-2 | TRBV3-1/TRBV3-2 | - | CASSGTSRGYYGYTF
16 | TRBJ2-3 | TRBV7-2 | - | CASSLWKTGSTDTQYF
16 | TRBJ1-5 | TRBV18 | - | CASSPTGGYSNQPQHF
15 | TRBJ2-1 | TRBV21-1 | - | CASSKASELNNEQFF
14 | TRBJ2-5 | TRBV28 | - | CASSFGTAQETQYF